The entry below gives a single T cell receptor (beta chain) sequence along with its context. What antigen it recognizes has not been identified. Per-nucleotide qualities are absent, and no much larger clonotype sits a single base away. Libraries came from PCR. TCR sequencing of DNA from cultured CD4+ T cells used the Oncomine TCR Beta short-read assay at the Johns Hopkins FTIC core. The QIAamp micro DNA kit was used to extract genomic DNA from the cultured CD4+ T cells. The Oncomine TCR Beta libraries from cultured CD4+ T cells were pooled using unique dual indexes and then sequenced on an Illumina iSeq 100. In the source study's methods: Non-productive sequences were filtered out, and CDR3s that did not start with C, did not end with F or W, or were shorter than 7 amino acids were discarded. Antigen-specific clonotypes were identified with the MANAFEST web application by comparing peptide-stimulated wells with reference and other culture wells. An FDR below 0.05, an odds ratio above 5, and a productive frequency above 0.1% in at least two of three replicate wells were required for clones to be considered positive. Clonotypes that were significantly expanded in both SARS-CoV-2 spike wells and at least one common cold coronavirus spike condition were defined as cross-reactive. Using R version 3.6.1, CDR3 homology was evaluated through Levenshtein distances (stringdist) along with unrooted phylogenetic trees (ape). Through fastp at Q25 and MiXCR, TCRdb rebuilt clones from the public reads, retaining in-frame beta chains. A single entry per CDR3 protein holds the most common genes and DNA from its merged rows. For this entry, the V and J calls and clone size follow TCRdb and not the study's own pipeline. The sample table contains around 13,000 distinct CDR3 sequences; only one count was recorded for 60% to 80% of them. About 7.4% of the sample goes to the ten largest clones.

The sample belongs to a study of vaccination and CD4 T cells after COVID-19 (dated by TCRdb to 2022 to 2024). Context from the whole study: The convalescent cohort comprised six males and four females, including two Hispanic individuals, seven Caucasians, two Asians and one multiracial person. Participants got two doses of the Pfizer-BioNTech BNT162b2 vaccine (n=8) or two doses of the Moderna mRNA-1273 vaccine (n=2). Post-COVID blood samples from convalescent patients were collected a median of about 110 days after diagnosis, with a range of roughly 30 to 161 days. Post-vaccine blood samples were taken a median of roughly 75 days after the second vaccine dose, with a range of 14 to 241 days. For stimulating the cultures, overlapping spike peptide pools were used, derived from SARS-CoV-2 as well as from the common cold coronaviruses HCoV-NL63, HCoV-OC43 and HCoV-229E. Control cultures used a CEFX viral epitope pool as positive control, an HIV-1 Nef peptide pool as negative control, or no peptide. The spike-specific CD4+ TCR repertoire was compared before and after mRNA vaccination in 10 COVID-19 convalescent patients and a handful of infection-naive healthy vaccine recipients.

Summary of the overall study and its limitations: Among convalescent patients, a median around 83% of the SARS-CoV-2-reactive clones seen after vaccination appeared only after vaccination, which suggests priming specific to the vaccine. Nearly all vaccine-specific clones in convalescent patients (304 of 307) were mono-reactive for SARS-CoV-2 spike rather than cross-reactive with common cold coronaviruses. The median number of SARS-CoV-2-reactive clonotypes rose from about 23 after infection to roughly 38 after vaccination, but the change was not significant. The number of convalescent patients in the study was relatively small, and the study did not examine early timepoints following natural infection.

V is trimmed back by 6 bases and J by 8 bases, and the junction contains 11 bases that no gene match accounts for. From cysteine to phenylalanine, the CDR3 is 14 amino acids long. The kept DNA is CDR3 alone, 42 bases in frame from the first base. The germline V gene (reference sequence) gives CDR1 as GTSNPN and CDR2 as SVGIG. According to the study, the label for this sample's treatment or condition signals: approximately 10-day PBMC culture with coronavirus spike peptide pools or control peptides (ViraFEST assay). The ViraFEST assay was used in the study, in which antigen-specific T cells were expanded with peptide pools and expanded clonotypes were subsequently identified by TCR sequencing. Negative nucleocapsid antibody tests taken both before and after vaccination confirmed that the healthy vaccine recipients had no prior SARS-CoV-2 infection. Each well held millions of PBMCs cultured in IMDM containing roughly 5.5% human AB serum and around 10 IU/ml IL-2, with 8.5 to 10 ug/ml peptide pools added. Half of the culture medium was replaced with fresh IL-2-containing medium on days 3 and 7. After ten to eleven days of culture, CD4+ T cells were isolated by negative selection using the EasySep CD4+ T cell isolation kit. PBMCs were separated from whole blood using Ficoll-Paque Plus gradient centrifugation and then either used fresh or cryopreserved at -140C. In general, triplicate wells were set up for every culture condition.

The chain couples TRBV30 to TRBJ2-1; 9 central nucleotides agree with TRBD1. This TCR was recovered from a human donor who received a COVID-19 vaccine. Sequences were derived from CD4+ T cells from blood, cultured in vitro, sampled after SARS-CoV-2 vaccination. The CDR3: CACHRGRSLDEQFF. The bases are TGTGCCTGCCACAGGGGGCGCAGTTTGGATGAGCAGTTCTTC. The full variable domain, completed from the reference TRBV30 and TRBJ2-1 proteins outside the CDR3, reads SQTIHQWPATLVQPVGSPLSLECTVEGTSNPNLYWYRQAAGRGLQLLFYSVGIGQISSEVPQNLSASRPQDRQFILSSKKLLLSDSGFYLCACHRGRSLDEQFFGPGTRLTVL.